This TCR beta chain originates from a study of neurological immune-mediated disorders. There are many counts of this clonotype. TCRdb reanalysed the 5' RACE reads using MiXCR and keeps one entry per CDR3 protein. The sample records 30,000 or so distinct CDR3 sequences, about 15% being singletons. The material sequenced was PBMCs. This sequence was found in a man between 65 and 85 years old in good health.

The CDR3 sequence: CASSFGQGGSQFF. The CDR3 coding sequence is TGTGCCAGCAGTTTCGGACAGGGCGGTTCGCAGTTCTTC. This chain links TRBV27 with TRBJ2-1, with 8 bases fitting TRBD1. With 3 bases clipped from V and 12 bases from J, the junction kept 7 bases outside the gene matches. The CDR3 totals 13 residues. Per the germline V gene, CDR1 is MNHEY and CDR2 is SMNVEV (reference sequence).